This record concerns one TCR beta chain sequence. In germline, CDR1 is SGHVS, CDR2 FNYEAQ. Trimming shortened V by 1 base and J by 4 bases, and 5 bases separated the two germline ends. The CDR3 length is 13 residues. This record comes from a study of cytomegalovirus exposure and HLA in healthy donors. Vbeta (60) and Jbeta (13) primers were used in the PCR. Profiled with immunoSEQ multiplex PCR; TCRdb holds only in-frame clones, not every one. The sample records about 160,000 clones, approximately 79% being singletons. The sequence derives from a man aged 35-49 years in good health and CMV-seronegative. V usage is TRBV7-6 and J usage is TRBJ1-3; D ambiguous. The sample consisted of PBMCs. The CDR3 loop reads CASSLGVGNTIYF. The CDR3 bases are TGTGCCAGCAGCTTAGGAGTGGGAAACACCATATATTTT.